This TCR beta chain was found in a study of cytomegalovirus exposure and HLA in healthy donors. Whole-study results and caveats: In vitro, three CMV-associated chains proved specific for CMV antigens. HLA alleles showed associations with 15,000 to 20,000 TCR beta sequences in a later analysis, at a 0.05 false discovery rate. A missense variant in DCLRE1C was later tied to TCR beta V- and J-gene trimming.

PCR amplification relied on 60 Vbeta primers (plus 13 Jbeta primers). Libraries were prepared by immunoSEQ multiplex PCR; TCRdb keeps only in-frame clonotypes and omits some of them. The sample records roughly 100,000 clones, about 69% being singletons. Regarding this clone: The antigen is unknown.

The study sampled nominally healthy donors, though unrecorded immune exposures were likely. Sequenced: PBMCs. The clonotype comes from a man aged 40-49 years in good health and CMV-seronegative.

CDR3 amino acids: CASSWGHNYEQYF. The CDR3 DNA follows: TGTGCCAGCAGTTGGGGACACAACTACGAGCAGTACTTC. The V call is TRBV6-5, the J call TRBJ2-7, with a tentative D call TRBD1 (6 bases). Germline V lookup: CDR1 MNHEY, CDR2 SVGAGI. This CDR3 region has 13 residues. With 4 bases removed from V and 3 bases from J, the gap between germline ends came to 10 bases.